This TCR beta chain was sequenced in a study of T cells of healthy individuals. The CDR3 covers 15 residues. J gave up 3 bases and V 3 bases, and 3 bases lay outside the gene matches. CDR1 is SEHNR, CDR2 FQNEAQ, per germline (reference sequence). Each CDR3 protein is one row after TCRdb ran MiXCR on the 5' RACE reads. The table includes about 40,000 distinct CDR3 sequences, around 4.5% detected once. Ten or more counts support this clonotype. The chain carries TRBV7-9 and TRBJ1-4, with 8 positions matching TRBD1. The clonotype was recovered from a human donor in good health. CDR3 in DNA: TGTGCCAGCAGCTTGCCGGGACAGGCTAATGAAAAACTGTTTTTT. It yields the protein CASSLPGQANEKLFF.